This T cell receptor beta chain appears in the sequencing data of a study of graft-versus-host responses after intestinal transplantation. Study summary: Recipients were all induced with anti-thymocyte globulin, then given tacrolimus and steroids for roughly three years.

The V gene lost 1 base and the J gene lost 2 bases, with 9 bases spanning the gap. CDR1 is SGHNT and CDR2 is YENEEA in the germline V gene. The CDR3 is 14 amino acids. Generated by immunoSEQ multiplex PCR, the TCRdb table keeps only in-frame clones and is missing some. The repertoire consists of some 23,000 clones, with roughly 78% occurring once and the leading ten covering 0.93%. As regards this clone: What it recognizes is unknown.

Points from the study as a whole: Declines in HvG clones occurring early post-transplant were associated with peak circulating GvH clone levels. Recipient marrow held GvH clones, some first seen in ileum or blood. Some patients had graft-donor T cell macrochimerism. In their allografts, the ratios of graft-versus-host to host-versus-graft T cell clones were high.

The rearrangement joins TRBV11-3 to TRBJ2-7, with D possibly TRBD1 on 6 matching bases. The sample consisted of unstimulated CD8+ T cells sorted from spleen or lymph node cells, taken before transplant. The TCR originated in a human donor who was the organ donor for an intestinal transplant. The CDR3 region has the DNA TGTGCCAGCAGCTTAGGAGGGGGACCCTACGAGCAGTACTTC. This sequence encodes CASSLGGGPYEQYF.